A selection of T cell receptor beta chains follows, all from one sample in a study of T-cell memory formation after mild COVID-19. TCRdb re-derived calls from the 5' RACE reads in MiXCR, one entry per CDR3 protein. Of 260,000 or so distinct CDR3 sequences listed, 16% were seen once; the top ten hold 22%. Sequenced input: PBMCs or a T cell subset sorted from them (not recorded which). Source of these receptors: a young man who had mild COVID-19 (a few samples of this study predate the infection). Cell type and time point are not known. Both conserved end residues are part of each CDR3. A D gene is named only where the DNA matches it firmly. Clone size appears in some rows only: once, few, many, or a class for an expanded clone.

v_call: TRBV5-6
j_call: TRBJ1-1
d_call: .
clone_size: many
cdr3_aa: CASSLLGGGWGENTEAFF
cdr3_nt: TGTGCCAGCAGCCTGCTTGGGGGGGGCTGGGGTGAGAACACTGAAGCTTTCTTT

v_call: TRBV29-1
j_call: TRBJ1-1
d_call: .
clone_size: .
cdr3_aa: CSEGGTEAFF
cdr3_nt: TGCAGCGAGGGAGGCACTGAAGCTTTCTTT

v_call: TRBV12-3/TRBV12-4
j_call: TRBJ2-2
d_call: .
clone_size: few
cdr3_aa: CASSFNKNTGELFF
cdr3_nt: TGTGCCAGCAGTTTTAATAAGAACACCGGGGAGCTGTTTTTT

v_call: TRBV25-1
j_call: TRBJ2-7
d_call: TRBD2
clone_size: .
cdr3_aa: CASSWPGGEQYF
cdr3_nt: TGTGCCAGCAGTTGGCCGGGGGGCGAGCAGTACTTC

v_call: TRBV13
j_call: TRBJ1-1
d_call: .
clone_size: .
cdr3_aa: CASSLEGNAEAFF
cdr3_nt: TGTGCCAGCAGCTTAGAAGGTAACGCTGAAGCTTTCTTT

v_call: TRBV7-6
j_call: TRBJ2-5
d_call: .
clone_size: many
cdr3_aa: CASTPWAGQETQYF
cdr3_nt: TGTGCCAGCACCCCGTGGGCAGGGCAAGAGACCCAGTACTTC

v_call: TRBV3-1
j_call: TRBJ2-7
d_call: .
clone_size: .
cdr3_aa: CASSPFGTGEQYF
cdr3_nt: TGTGCCAGCAGCCCCTTTGGAACGGGCGAGCAGTACTTC

v_call: TRBV5-1
j_call: TRBJ1-1
d_call: .
clone_size: .
cdr3_aa: CASSPRRRGDPTEAFF
cdr3_nt: TGCGCCAGCAGTCCTCGCAGGAGGGGCGATCCGACTGAAGCTTTCTTT

v_call: TRBV20-1
j_call: TRBJ1-1
d_call: .
clone_size: .
cdr3_aa: CSARDPRGTEAFF
cdr3_nt: TGCAGTGCTAGAGATCCCAGAGGCACTGAAGCTTTCTTT

v_call: TRBV4-3
j_call: TRBJ2-7
d_call: TRBD1
clone_size: .
cdr3_aa: CASSQDWDRGRGYEQYF
cdr3_nt: TGCGCCAGCAGCCAAGATTGGGACAGGGGCAGGGGCTACGAGCAGTACTTC

v_call: TRBV6-2/TRBV6-3
j_call: TRBJ1-2
d_call: .
clone_size: .
cdr3_aa: CASSSRGPPDGYTF
cdr3_nt: TGTGCCAGCAGTTCTAGAGGACCACCCGACGGCTACACCTTC

v_call: TRBV7-9
j_call: TRBJ1-4
d_call: .
clone_size: few
cdr3_aa: CASSLVWGSGANEKLFF
cdr3_nt: TGTGCCAGCAGCTTAGTGTGGGGATCAGGAGCTAATGAAAAACTGTTTTTT

v_call: TRBV7-2
j_call: TRBJ2-5
d_call: TRBD2
clone_size: few
cdr3_aa: CASSRGGALETQYF
cdr3_nt: TGTGCCAGCAGCCGCGGGGGGGCCTTGGAGACCCAGTACTTC

v_call: TRBV9
j_call: TRBJ2-7
d_call: .
clone_size: .
cdr3_aa: CASSVVVHEQYF
cdr3_nt: TGTGCCAGCAGCGTAGTCGTCCACGAGCAGTACTTC

v_call: TRBV28
j_call: TRBJ2-1
d_call: .
clone_size: many
cdr3_aa: CASSLSRYEQFF
cdr3_nt: TGTGCCAGCAGTTTATCCCGTTATGAGCAGTTCTTC

v_call: TRBV19
j_call: TRBJ1-1
d_call: TRBD1
clone_size: few
cdr3_aa: CASTKLDRGGDTEAFF
cdr3_nt: TGTGCCAGTACCAAACTCGACAGGGGAGGGGACACTGAAGCTTTCTTT

v_call: TRBV6-2/TRBV6-3
j_call: TRBJ2-5
d_call: .
clone_size: .
cdr3_aa: CASRRPASQETQYF
cdr3_nt: TGTGCCAGCAGACGACCGGCGAGTCAAGAGACCCAGTACTTC

v_call: TRBV29-1
j_call: TRBJ1-2
d_call: TRBD1
clone_size: .
cdr3_aa: CSVSQPGQGGYTF
cdr3_nt: TGCAGCGTTTCTCAACCCGGACAGGGTGGCTACACCTTC

v_call: TRBV7-3
j_call: TRBJ2-5
d_call: .
clone_size: many
cdr3_aa: CASSLTGLTETQYF
cdr3_nt: TGTGCCAGCAGCTTAACGGGGCTAACAGAGACCCAGTACTTC

v_call: TRBV20-1
j_call: TRBJ2-5
d_call: .
clone_size: few
cdr3_aa: CSARPGPWAQYF
cdr3_nt: TGCAGTGCTAGGCCGGGCCCCTGGGCCCAGTACTTC

v_call: TRBV19
j_call: TRBJ1-1
d_call: TRBD1
clone_size: few
cdr3_aa: CASSTRGTGQYEAFF
cdr3_nt: TGTGCCAGTAGTACCCGAGGGACGGGACAGTATGAAGCTTTCTTT

v_call: TRBV6-5
j_call: TRBJ2-7
d_call: .
clone_size: .
cdr3_aa: CAAEGPYEQYF
cdr3_nt: TGTGCAGCAGAAGGACCCTACGAGCAGTACTTC

v_call: TRBV5-1
j_call: TRBJ1-2
d_call: .
clone_size: few
cdr3_aa: CASSLDSSSGYTF
cdr3_nt: TGCGCCAGCAGCTTAGACAGTTCAAGTGGCTACACCTTC

v_call: TRBV10-3
j_call: TRBJ2-7
d_call: TRBD2
clone_size: .
cdr3_aa: CAIWAGTSSYEQYF
cdr3_nt: TGTGCCATCTGGGCCGGGACTAGCTCCTACGAGCAGTACTTC

v_call: TRBV29-1
j_call: TRBJ1-1
d_call: .
clone_size: many
cdr3_aa: CSVGQMNTEAFF
cdr3_nt: TGCAGCGTGGGACAAATGAACACTGAAGCTTTCTTT

v_call: TRBV7-3
j_call: TRBJ2-3
d_call: .
clone_size: few
cdr3_aa: CASSSGLLGTQYF
cdr3_nt: TGTGCCAGCAGCTCAGGACTTCTTGGTACGCAGTATTTT